The 14 T cell receptor beta chains below come from one sample, sequenced in a study of T-cell memory formation after mild COVID-19. Using its own MiXCR run on the 5' RACE reads, TCRdb lists one record per CDR3 protein. Among hundreds of thousands of distinct CDR3 sequences listed, approximately 18% were seen once. The sample comprised PBMCs or a T cell subset sorted from them (not recorded which). Receptors were obtained from an adult woman who had mild COVID-19 (a few samples of this study predate the infection). Cell type and time point are not known.

The chain uses TRBV29-1 and TRBJ1-4; the D gene is possibly TRBD1 (5 bases). CDR3 size: 15 residues. Trimming left V 7 bases short and J 8 bases short, with 23 bases between. Germline CDR1 and CDR2: SQVTM and ANQGSEA. CDR3 residues: CSASIRQGKHEKLFF. CDR3 in DNA: TGCAGCGCCTCGATCAGGCAGGGAAAGCACGAAAAACTGTTTTTT.

This clonotype was seen a handful of times. The V gene is TRBV3-1, the J gene TRBJ2-1; maybe TRBD2 (5 bases). The CDR3 spans 12 residues. The germline V gene has CDR1 LGHDT and CDR2 YNNKEL (reference sequence). Trimming pared 6 bases from V and 8 bases from J, leaving 11 bases between. The CDR3 DNA follows: TGTGCCAGCAGTTATAGCGATTATGAGCAGTTCTTC. Its translation: CASSYSDYEQFF.

This clonotype has more than one count but fewer than ten. The chain recombines TRBV9 with TRBJ2-1; 12 positions match TRBD2. V lost 4 bases and J lost 9; bases outside the gene matches: 5. Germline CDR1 SGDLS, CDR2 YYNGEE. This CDR3 region has 14 residues. The CDR3 protein is CASSRTSGISEQFF. CDR3 nucleotides: TGTGCCAGCAGCCGGACTAGCGGGATAAGTGAGCAGTTCTTC.

The chain uses TRBV18 and TRBJ2-7; unclear D gene. The V and J ends lost 2 bases and 3 bases respectively, with 8 bases between them. The germline V gene encodes CDR1 KGHSH and CDR2 LQKENI. The CDR3 has 13 amino acids. Here the CDR3 DNA reads TGTGCCAGCTCACCAGAGGCTAACTACGAGCAGTACTTC. It encodes CASSPEANYEQYF.

The genes are TRBV7-2 and TRBJ2-5; TRBD2 matches 8 bases. Germline V gene sequence: CDR1 SGHTA, CDR2 FQGNSA. CDR3 length equals 16 residues. V was pared by 5 bases and J by 5 bases, with 13 bases of the junction left unmatched. The CDR3 nucleotides read TGTGCCAGCAGCCACAGGGCGGGAGGAATGATTGAGACCCAGTACTTC. Protein sequence: CASSHRAGGMIETQYF.

This chain joins TRBV4-2 and TRBJ2-5; D not resolved. V was clipped by 3 bases and J by 2 bases, with 10 bases between them. This CDR3 spans 14 amino acids. Germline V gene sequence: CDR1 LGHNA, CDR2 YNFKEQ. CDR3 amino acids: CASSQNLGQETQYF. CDR3 nucleotides: TGTGCCAGCAGCCAGAATCTTGGGCAAGAGACCCAGTACTTC.

The chain carries TRBV5-1 and TRBJ2-7; 10 nucleotides match TRBD1. V was pared by 0 bases and J by 1 base, with 10 bases of the junction left unmatched. CDR1 is SGHRS, CDR2 YFSETQ, per germline. This CDR3 is built from 18 residues. CDR3 loop: CASSLDGTGVQGSYEQYF. The CDR3 nucleotides read TGCGCCAGCAGCTTGGACGGGACAGGGGTGCAAGGGTCCTACGAGCAGTACTTC.

The rearrangement links TRBV20-1 to TRBJ1-5; TRBD1 might be the D (5 bases). Trimming took 0 bases from V and 2 from J, leaving 17 bases between them. The germline V gene encodes CDR1 DFQATT and CDR2 SNEGSKA (reference sequence). The length of the CDR3 is 17 residues. The CDR3 DNA follows: TGCAGTGCTAGAGATCATGGGGGAAAAGGAGGCAATCAGCCCCAGCATTTT. This translates into CSARDHGGKGGNQPQHF.

The table lists this clonotype with a few counts. This sequence joins TRBV4-2 and TRBJ2-1; D possibly matches TRBD1 or TRBD2 (6 bases each). Germline V lookup: CDR1 LGHNA, CDR2 YNFKEQ. The V and J ends lost 0 bases and 12 bases respectively, with 12 bases between them. The length of the CDR3 is 13 residues. The CDR3 sequence: CASSQEEGRGQFF. CDR3 bases: TGTGCCAGCAGCCAAGAGGAGGGCAGGGGGCAGTTCTTC.

The CDR3 spells CASSDSTGNQPQHF. The CDR3 nucleotides are TGTGCCAGCAGTGATTCAACAGGGAATCAGCCCCAGCATTTT. J is TRBJ1-5 and V is TRBV2; D possibly corresponds to TRBD1 (6 bases). Germline V gives CDR1 SNHLY, CDR2 FYNNEI. With 3 bases removed from V and 4 bases from J, the gap between germline ends came to 10 bases. The CDR3 extends over 14 amino acids.

The V and J genes are TRBV7-3 and TRBJ2-3; 10 bases are a match to TRBD2. The CDR3 contains 17 residues. Germline CDR1 reads SGHTA; CDR2 reads FQGTGA. Trimming at V came to 2 bases and at J to 6 bases, leaving 11 bases not matched to a gene. DNA of the CDR3: TGTGCCAGCAGCTTATCGTCGGTAGCGGGAGGCGCGGATACGCAGTATTTT. Its translation is CASSLSSVAGGADTQYF.

This clonotype was seen a handful of times. The V and J genes are TRBV7-9 and TRBJ2-2; TRBD2 aligns across 8 bases. With V trimmed by 5 bases and J by 0 bases, 5 bases remained unmatched. The germline gives CDR1 SEHNR, CDR2 FQNEAQ (reference sequence). This CDR3 has 16 residues. CDR3 protein: CASSLSGKSNTGELFF. The CDR3 DNA sequence: TGTGCCAGCAGCCTTAGCGGGAAGTCGAACACCGGGGAGCTGTTTTTT.

The V and J genes are TRBV6-5 and TRBJ1-4; 7 bases align to TRBD1. The CDR3 has 17 amino acids. Germline trimming cut 2 bases from V and 8 bases from J; bases unmatched to any gene: 14. CDR1 is MNHEY, CDR2 SVGAGI, per germline. CDR3 sequence (DNA): TGTGCCAGCAGTTACGGACAAATGACAGGGATAGGAGAAAAACTGTTTTTT. As protein: CASSYGQMTGIGEKLFF.

This clonotype was seen more than once but under ten times. The rearrangement joins TRBV9 to TRBJ2-5, with a possible D match to TRBD2 (6 bases). Looked up from germline, CDR1 is SGDLS and CDR2 is YYNGEE. The CDR3 has 14 amino acids. The ends were cut back, 0 bases at V and 7 bases at J, with 13 bases in the middle. CDR3 DNA: TGTGCCAGCAGCGTAGAAACTAGCATTGGGACCCAGTACTTC. It specifies CASSVETSIGTQYF.